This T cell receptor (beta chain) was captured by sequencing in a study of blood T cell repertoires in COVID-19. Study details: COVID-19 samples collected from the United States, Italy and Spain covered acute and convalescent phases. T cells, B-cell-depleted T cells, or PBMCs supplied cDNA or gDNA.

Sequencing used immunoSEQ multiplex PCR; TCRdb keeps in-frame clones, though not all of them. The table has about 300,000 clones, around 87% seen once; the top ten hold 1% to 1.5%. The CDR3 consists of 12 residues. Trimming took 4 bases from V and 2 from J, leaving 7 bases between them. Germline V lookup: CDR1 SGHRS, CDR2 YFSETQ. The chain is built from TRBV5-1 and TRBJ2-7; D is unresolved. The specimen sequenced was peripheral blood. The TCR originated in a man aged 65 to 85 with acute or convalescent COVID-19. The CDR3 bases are TGCGCCAGCAGCGGAACTACCTACGAGCAGTACTTC. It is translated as CASSGTTYEQYF.